This T cell receptor beta chain originates from a study of cytomegalovirus exposure and HLA in healthy donors. Broader study findings: There were about 160 TCR beta chains listed as cytomegalovirus-associated.

This clone turned up a few times. Antigen specificity is unknown. The study drew the donors from its approximately 110-subject validation cohort, separate from the roughly 670-subject first cohort. Produced via immunoSEQ multiplex PCR; TCRdb's table is partial and in-frame only. Of about 120,000 clones listed, over 65% are singletons. What was sequenced was PBMCs. The TCR was taken from a woman aged 25 to 39 in good health and CMV-seronegative.

CDR3 nucleotide sequence: TGCAGCGTTGGGATACAGGGCGGTTATGGCTACACCTTC. Its translation: CSVGIQGGYGYTF. The chain joins TRBV29-1 to TRBJ1-2; D may be TRBD1 (6 bases). Trimming left V 4 bases short and J 5 bases short, with 14 bases between. CDR3 length equals 13 residues. The germline gives CDR1 SQVTM, CDR2 ANQGSEA.